Listed here are 5 T cell receptor beta chains from one sample, sequenced in a study of human T cells and chemical hapten exposure. TCRdb fed the RACE reads into MiXCR, producing one record per CDR3 protein. The repertoire includes around 340,000 distinct CDR3 sequences, approximately 6.3% of them detected once, and roughly 7.9% sits in the top ten. The time point was: patch test 1, 2 weeks after DPC sensitization. Treatment given: therapeutic diphenylcyclopropenone sensitization with weekly scalp DPC. This specimen was whole blood, taken in connection with sensitization to the hapten diphenylcyclopropenone (DPC). The receptors shown here come from a woman in her late teens or twenties with alopecia areata. Some clones in this sample may be carry-over from other donors' samples.

This clonotype was picked up many times. The V and J genes are TRBV6-2 or TRBV6-3 and TRBJ1-1; D remains unclear. The CDR3 contains 13 residues. Germline V lookup: CDR1 MNHEY, CDR2 SVGEGT. V lost 5 bases to trimming and J lost 0 bases, with 7 bases between them. This chain's CDR3 is CASSGNMNTEAFF. Here the CDR3 DNA reads TGTGCCAGCAGTGGAAACATGAACACTGAAGCTTTCTTT.

Many counts were recorded for this clonotype. The CDR3 here is CASSQALPGAGITQETQYF. The CDR3 DNA reads as TGCGCCAGCAGCCAAGCCCTTCCTGGGGCGGGGATAACCCAAGAGACCCAGTACTTC. The rearrangement joins TRBV4-3 to TRBJ2-5; D perhaps matches TRBD2 (6 bases). The CDR3 has 19 amino acids. From germline, CDR1 is LGHNA and CDR2 YSLEER. V was pared by 1 base and J by 1 base, with 22 bases between.

This clonotype has ten or more counts. This rearrangement joins TRBV27 to TRBJ2-3, with a weak D call TRBD1 (6 bases). Per germline, CDR1 MNHEY and CDR2 SMNVEV (reference sequence). This CDR3 is built from 20 residues. V was trimmed by 1 base and J by 4 bases, leaving 27 bases between them. The CDR3 DNA is TGTGCCAGCAGTTTATGGGGGCCGGGGTCGGTAGCAGGTGGAGCAGATACGCAGTATTTT. Encoded protein: CASSLWGPGSVAGGADTQYF.

This clonotype was counted between two and nine times. Relative to the germline gene, one junction end is altered; a read error may explain this. This chain uses TRBV7-6 with TRBJ2-1; D is possibly TRBD2 (5 bases). This CDR3 contains 16 residues. Looked up from germline, CDR1 is SGHVS and CDR2 is FNYEAQ. CDR3 coding DNA: TGTGCCAGCAGCTTAGTAGGTAGCGCTCCCTACAGTGAGCAGTTCTTC. Translating it yields CASSLVGSAPYSEQFF.

The V gene is TRBV6-6, the J gene TRBJ1-4; D gene uncertain. This CDR3 has 13 residues. The V and J ends lost 2 bases and 7 bases respectively, with 8 bases between them. Germline lookup yields CDR1 MNHNY and CDR2 SVGAGI (reference sequence). The CDR3 loop reads CASSYRHREKLFF. The CDR3 DNA sequence: TGTGCCAGCAGTTACCGTCATCGTGAAAAACTGTTTTTT.